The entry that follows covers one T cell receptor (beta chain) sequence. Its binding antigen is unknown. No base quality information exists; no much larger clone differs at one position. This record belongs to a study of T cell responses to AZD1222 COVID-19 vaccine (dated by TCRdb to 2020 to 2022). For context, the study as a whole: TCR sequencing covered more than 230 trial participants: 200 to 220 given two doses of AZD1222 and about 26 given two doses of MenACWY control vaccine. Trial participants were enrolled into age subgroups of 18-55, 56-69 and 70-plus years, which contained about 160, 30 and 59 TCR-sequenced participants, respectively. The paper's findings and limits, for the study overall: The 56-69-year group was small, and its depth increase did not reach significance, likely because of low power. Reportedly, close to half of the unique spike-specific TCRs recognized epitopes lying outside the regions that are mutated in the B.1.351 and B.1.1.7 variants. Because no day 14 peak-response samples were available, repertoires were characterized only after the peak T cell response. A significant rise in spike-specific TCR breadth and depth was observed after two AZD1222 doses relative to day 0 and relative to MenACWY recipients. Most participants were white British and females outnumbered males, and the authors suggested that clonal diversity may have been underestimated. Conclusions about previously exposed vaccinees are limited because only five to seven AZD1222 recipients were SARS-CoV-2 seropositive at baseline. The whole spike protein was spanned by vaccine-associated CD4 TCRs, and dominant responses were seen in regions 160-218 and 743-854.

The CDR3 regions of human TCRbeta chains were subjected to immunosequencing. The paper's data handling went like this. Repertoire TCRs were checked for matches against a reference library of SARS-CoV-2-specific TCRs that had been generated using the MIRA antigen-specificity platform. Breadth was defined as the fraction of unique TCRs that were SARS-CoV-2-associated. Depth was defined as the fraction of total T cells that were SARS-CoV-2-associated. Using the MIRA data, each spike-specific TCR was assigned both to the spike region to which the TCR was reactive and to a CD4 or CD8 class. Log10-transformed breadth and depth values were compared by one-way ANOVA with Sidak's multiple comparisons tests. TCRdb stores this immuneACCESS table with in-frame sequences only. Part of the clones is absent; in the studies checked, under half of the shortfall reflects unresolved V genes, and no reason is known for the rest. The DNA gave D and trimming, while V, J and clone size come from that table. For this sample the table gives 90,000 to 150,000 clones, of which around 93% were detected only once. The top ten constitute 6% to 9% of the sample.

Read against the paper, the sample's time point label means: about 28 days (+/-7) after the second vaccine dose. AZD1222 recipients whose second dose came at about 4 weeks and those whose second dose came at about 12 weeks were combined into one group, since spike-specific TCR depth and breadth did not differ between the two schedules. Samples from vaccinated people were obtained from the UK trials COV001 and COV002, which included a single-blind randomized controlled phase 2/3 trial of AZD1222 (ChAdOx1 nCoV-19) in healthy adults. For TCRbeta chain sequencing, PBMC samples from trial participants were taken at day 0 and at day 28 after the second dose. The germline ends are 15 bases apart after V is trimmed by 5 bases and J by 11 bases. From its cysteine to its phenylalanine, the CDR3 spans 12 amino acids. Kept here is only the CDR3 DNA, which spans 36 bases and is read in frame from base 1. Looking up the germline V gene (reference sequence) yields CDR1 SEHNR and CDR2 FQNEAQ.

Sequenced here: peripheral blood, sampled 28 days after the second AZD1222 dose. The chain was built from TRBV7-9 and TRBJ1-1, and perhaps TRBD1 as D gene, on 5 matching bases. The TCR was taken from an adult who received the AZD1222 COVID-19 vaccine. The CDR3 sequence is CASSPPDQGAFF. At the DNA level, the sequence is TGTGCCAGCAGCCCCCCCGACCAGGGTGCTTTCTTT.